The TCR beta chain described here comes from a study of CD8 T cells in Susac syndrome. Study as a whole: Sequenced Susac syndrome patients included roughly 6 with clinically active disease and eight in remission.

This clonotype has a single count. Reverse transcription of about 0.45 to 1 ug RNA was carried out with random hexamers. TCRdb reprocessed the immunoSEQ multiplex PCR reads with MiXCR, giving one entry per CDR3 protein. The top ten hold 0.3% of the sample, which has some 97,000 distinct CDR3 sequences, around 96% seen once. The CDR3 is 13 residues long. The germline V gene encodes CDR1 LNHNV and CDR2 YYDKDF (reference sequence). The germline V and J ends were trimmed by 5 bases and 10 bases, with 17 bases remaining between them. The diagnostic criteria for definite or probable disease, as recently defined, were met by the patients with Susac syndrome. The CD8+ and CD4+ T cells were isolated magnetically using a negative isolation approach, whereas the TEMRA cells were enriched by FACS.

V and J are TRBV15 and TRBJ1-1, with D maybe TRBD1 (5 bases). The sample taken for sequencing was CD8+ T cells from PBMCs. The TCR sequence derives from a human donor with Susac syndrome. The CDR3 sequence: CATSSRGAGVAFF. CDR3 in DNA: TGTGCCACCAGCTCCCGCGGGGCCGGGGTAGCTTTCTTT.